This T cell receptor beta chain was identified during a study of T cells in tuberculosis. Germline values: CDR1 MGHRA, CDR2 YSYEKL. The J segment lost 1 base and the V segment lost 4 bases, leaving 10 bases of the junction unmatched. The CDR3 consists of 17 residues. Using immunoSEQ multiplex PCR, the repertoire was profiled, and TCRdb retains in-frame clones only, with some absent. Of tens of thousands of clones listed, roughly 95% are singletons. The chain is built from TRBV4-1 and TRBJ2-3; 8 positions agree with TRBD2. The source material was PBMCs. The clonotype originates from a donor aged 10-29 years with latent tuberculosis or without tuberculosis infection. CDR3 in amino acids: CASSLPSGGEGTDTQYF. CDR3 nucleotides: TGCGCCAGCAGCCTCCCGAGCGGGGGTGAGGGCACAGATACGCAGTATTTT.